These 9 T cell receptor beta chains originate from one sample sequenced in a study of T cell responses to AZD1222 COVID-19 vaccine. Generated by immunoSEQ multiplex PCR, the TCRdb table keeps only in-frame clones and is missing some. The table lists 120,000 or so clones, around 92% of them singletons. Sequencing used peripheral blood, obtained on day 0 of AZD1222 vaccination. These TCRs come from an adult in good health.

The rearrangement uses TRBV7-2 and TRBJ2-7, with D possibly TRBD2 on 6 matching bases. The CDR3 covers 15 residues. Germline assignment: CDR1 SGHTA and CDR2 FQGNSA. V gave up 1 base and J gave up 0 bases, with 10 bases separating them. The CDR3 nucleotides read TGTGCCAGCAGCTTAGAGGGAGGAAGCTCCTACGAGCAGTACTTC. This encodes CASSLEGGSSYEQYF.

The J gene is TRBJ2-7, the V gene TRBV12-5; D unresolved. This CDR3 contains 19 residues. Germline V lookup: CDR1 LGHNT, CDR2 FRNRAP. V was trimmed by 0 bases and J by 0 bases, leaving 21 bases between them. The CDR3 DNA reads TGTGCTAGTGGTTTGGTACAAAGAGACACCCATATCGTCTCCTACGAGCAGTACTTC. It encodes CASGLVQRDTHIVSYEQYF.

This clone has a single count. V gene TRBV5-1 combines with J gene TRBJ1-1; 7 nucleotides match TRBD1. Germline CDR1 is SGHRS and CDR2 is YFSETQ. V gave up 0 bases and J gave up 7 bases; unmatched junction bases: 12. CDR3 length: 16 amino acids. In DNA, the CDR3 is TGCGCCAGCAGCTTGGGGCCAGTGGGACAGATGATTGAAGCTTTCTTT. Its protein is CASSLGPVGQMIEAFF.

This clone was seen just once. J is TRBJ1-4 and V is TRBV3-1 (or the pseudogene TRBV3-2), with no clear D. The CDR3 covers 15 residues. CDR1 LGHDT and CDR2 YNNKEL come from the germline V gene (reference sequence). The V and J ends lost 0 bases and 8 bases respectively, with 13 bases between them. CDR3 residues: CASSQEEGLKEKLFF. CDR3 nucleotides: TGTGCCAGCAGCCAAGAGGAGGGCCTGAAGGAAAAACTGTTTTTT.

This chain joins TRBV7-2 and TRBJ1-2; D not resolved. The V end lost 5 bases, the J end lost 6 bases, and 10 bases lay between the germline ends. The CDR3 is 12 amino acids. Germline-derived CDR1 and CDR2 are SGHTA and FQGNSA. This CDR3 is CASSQGADGYTF. For the CDR3, the DNA is TGTGCCAGCAGCCAAGGAGCGGATGGCTACACCTTC.

The CDR3 sequence: CATSRAREGQETQYF. CDR3 nucleotides: TGTGCCACCAGCAGAGCCCGGGAGGGGCAAGAGACCCAGTACTTC. The chain joins TRBV15 to TRBJ2-5; 8 nucleotides line up with TRBD2. The trim removed 1 base at V and 2 bases at J, leaving 3 bases unmatched. The CDR3 is 15 residues long. From germline, CDR1 is LNHNV and CDR2 YYDKDF (reference sequence).

This CDR3 reads CASSPGTGVGTEAFF. CDR3 DNA sequence: TGTGCCAGCAGCCCCGGGACAGGGGTGGGTACTGAAGCTTTCTTT. The chain has TRBV5-4 and TRBJ1-1; TRBD1 matches at 10 bases. This CDR3 region has 15 residues. CDR1 and CDR2 from the germline V gene are SGHNT and YYREEE (reference sequence). The V segment lost 4 bases and the J segment 5 bases; nucleotides outside the gene matches: 8.

J is TRBJ2-7 and V is TRBV30; no reliable D call. Deletions cut 0 bases from V and 5 bases from J, with 2 bases between. The CDR3 is made up of 10 amino acids. Germline values: CDR1 GTSNPN, CDR2 SVGIG (reference sequence). CDR3 loop: CAWSVDEQYF. For the CDR3, the DNA is TGTGCCTGGAGTGTAGACGAGCAGTACTTC.

The V gene is TRBV2, the J gene TRBJ2-1; no firm D call. V gave up 8 bases and J gave up 5 bases, with 10 bases separating them. There are 12 residues in the CDR3. Germline-derived CDR1 and CDR2 are SNHLY and FYNNEI. The CDR3 reads CASLGLHNEQFF. In DNA form, the CDR3 reads TGTGCCAGCTTAGGGCTACACAATGAGCAGTTCTTC. Filled out from reference TRBV2 and TRBJ2-1, the complete variable domain reads EPEVTQTPSHQVTQMGQEVILRCVPISNHLYFYWYRQILGQKVEFLVSFYNNEISEKSEIFDDQFSVERPDGSNFTLKIRSTKLEDSAMYFCASLGLHNEQFFGPGTRLTVL.